Sequencing of this T cell receptor (beta chain) was carried out in a study of cytomegalovirus exposure and HLA in healthy donors. Study-wide results and limits: The authors enumerated 150 to 200 TCR beta chains as linked to cytomegalovirus. In vitro experiments confirmed that a few CMV-associated chains were specific for CMV antigens. Per published reports, the classifier diagnosed cytomegalovirus status with high specificity and sensitivity.

Only in-frame clones appear in the TCRdb table, and some are missing; sequencing was by immunoSEQ multiplex PCR. This sample yields some 110,000 clones, of which 85% to 95% are seen a single time; roughly 1.3% belongs to the top ten. The CDR3 is 15 amino acids. V trimming: 3 bases; J trimming: 5 bases; junction bases outside the gene matches: 6. Germline loops: CDR1 SEHNR, CDR2 FQNEAQ (reference sequence). As to this clone: What it recognizes is unknown.

J is TRBJ2-5 and V is TRBV7-9; 10 positions agree with TRBD1. Sequenced: PBMCs. This TCR came from a young woman in good health and CMV-seronegative. This CDR3 reads CASSLADRGFETQYF. CDR3 nucleotide sequence: TGTGCCAGCAGCTTGGCGGACAGGGGGTTCGAGACCCAGTACTTC.